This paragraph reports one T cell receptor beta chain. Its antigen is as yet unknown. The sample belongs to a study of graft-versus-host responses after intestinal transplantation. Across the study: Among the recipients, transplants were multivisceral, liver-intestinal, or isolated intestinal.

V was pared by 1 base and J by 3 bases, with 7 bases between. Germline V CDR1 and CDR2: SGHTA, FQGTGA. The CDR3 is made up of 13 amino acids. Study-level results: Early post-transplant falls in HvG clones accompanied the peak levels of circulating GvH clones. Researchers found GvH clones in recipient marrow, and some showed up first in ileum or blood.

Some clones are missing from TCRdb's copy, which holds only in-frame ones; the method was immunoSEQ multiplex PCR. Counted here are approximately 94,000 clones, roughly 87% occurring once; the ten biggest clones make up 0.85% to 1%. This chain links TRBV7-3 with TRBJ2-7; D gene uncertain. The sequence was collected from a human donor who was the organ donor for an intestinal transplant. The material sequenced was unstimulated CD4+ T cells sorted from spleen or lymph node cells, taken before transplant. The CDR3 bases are TGTGCCAGCAGCTTAATTCCGTTCTACGAGCAGTACTTC. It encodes CASSLIPFYEQYF.